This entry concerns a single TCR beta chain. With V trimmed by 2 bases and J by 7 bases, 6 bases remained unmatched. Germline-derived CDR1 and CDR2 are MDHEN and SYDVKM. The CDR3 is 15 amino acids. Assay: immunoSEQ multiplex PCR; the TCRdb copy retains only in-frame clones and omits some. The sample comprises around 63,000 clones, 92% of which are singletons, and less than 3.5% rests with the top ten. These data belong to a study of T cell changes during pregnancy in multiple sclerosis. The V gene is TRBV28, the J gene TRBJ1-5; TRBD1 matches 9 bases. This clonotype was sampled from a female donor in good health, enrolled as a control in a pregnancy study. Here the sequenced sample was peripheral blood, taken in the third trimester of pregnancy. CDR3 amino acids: CASSLQTGGHQPQHF. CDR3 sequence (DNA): TGTGCCAGCAGTTTACAAACAGGGGGCCACCAGCCCCAGCATTTT. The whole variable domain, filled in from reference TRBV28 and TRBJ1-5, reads DVKVTQSSRYLVKRTGEKVFLECVQDMDHENMFWYRQDPGLGLRLIYFSYDVKMKEKGDIPEGYSVSREKKERFSLILESASTNQTSMYLCASSLQTGGHQPQHFGDGTRLSIL.